The clone carrying this TCR beta chain occurred once. In the authors' workflow: For nucleated cells, counts were estimated from reference gene primer amplification. Sequencing was performed with immunoSEQ multiplex PCR; in TCRdb, only in-frame clones are kept and a portion is missing. The D gene and trimming were derived from the DNA, and the V and J assignments and clone size from that table. The data hold roughly 200,000 clones, with around 80% observed a single time. These data originate in a study of blood T cell repertoires in COVID-19. Study-level information: COVID-19 samples from acute and convalescent phases originated in the United States, Italy and Spain. Sources were T cells, B-cell-depleted T cells, or PBMCs; the material itself was cDNA or gDNA.

Trimming cost V 5 bases and J 0 bases, with 15 bases left between them. Germline CDR1 is SEHNR and CDR2 is FQNEAQ (reference sequence). The CDR3 spans 16 residues. This TCR was recovered from a man aged 50 or older who had recovered from COVID-19. The V and J genes are TRBV7-9 and TRBJ2-3; D unclear. Material: peripheral blood. CDR3 sequence reads: CASSRSLGGSTDTQYF. The CDR3 bases are TGTGCCAGCAGCCGATCCCTTGGCGGAAGCACAGATACGCAGTATTTT.